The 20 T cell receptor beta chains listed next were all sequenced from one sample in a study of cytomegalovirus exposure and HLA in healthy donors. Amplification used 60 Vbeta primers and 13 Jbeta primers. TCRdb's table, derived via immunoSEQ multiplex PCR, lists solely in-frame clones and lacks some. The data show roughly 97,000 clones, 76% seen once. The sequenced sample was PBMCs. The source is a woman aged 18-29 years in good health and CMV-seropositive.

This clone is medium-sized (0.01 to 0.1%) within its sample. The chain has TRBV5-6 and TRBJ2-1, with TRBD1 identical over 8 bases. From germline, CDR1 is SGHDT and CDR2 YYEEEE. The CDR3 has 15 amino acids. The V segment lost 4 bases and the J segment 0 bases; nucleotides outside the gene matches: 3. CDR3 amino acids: CASSLGQGSYNEQFF. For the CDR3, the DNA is TGTGCCAGCAGCCTCGGACAGGGCTCCTACAATGAGCAGTTCTTC.

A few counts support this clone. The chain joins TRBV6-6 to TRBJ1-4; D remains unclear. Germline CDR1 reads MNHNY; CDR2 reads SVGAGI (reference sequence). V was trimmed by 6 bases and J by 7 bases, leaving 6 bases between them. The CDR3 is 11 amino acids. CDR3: CASSMSEKLFF. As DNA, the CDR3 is TGTGCCAGCAGCATGAGTGAAAAACTGTTTTTT.

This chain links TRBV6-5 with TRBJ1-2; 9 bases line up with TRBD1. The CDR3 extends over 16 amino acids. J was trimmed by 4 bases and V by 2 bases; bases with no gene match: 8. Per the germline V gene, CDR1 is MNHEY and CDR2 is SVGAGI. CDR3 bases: TGTGCCAGCAGTTACCTCCGCACAGGGGGCGGCTATGGCTACACCTTC. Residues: CASSYLRTGGGYGYTF.

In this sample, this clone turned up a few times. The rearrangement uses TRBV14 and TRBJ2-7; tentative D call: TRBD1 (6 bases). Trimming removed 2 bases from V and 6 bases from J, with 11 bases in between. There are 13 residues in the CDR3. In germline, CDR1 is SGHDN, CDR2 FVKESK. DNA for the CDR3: TGTGCCAGCAGCCAAACAGGGAGCCGCGAGCAGTACTTC. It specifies CASSQTGSREQYF.

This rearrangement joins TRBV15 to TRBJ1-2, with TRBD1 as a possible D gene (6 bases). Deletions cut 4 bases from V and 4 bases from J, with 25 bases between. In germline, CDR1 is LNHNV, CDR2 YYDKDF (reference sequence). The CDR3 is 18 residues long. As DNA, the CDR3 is TGTGCCACCAGCAAAGAGCAGGTTGGGGACACCATTCGCTATGGCTACACCTTC. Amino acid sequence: CATSKEQVGDTIRYGYTF. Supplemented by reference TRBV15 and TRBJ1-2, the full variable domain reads DAMVIQNPRYQVTQFGKPVTLSCSQTLNHNVMYWYQQKSSQAPKLLFHYYDKDFNNEADTPDNFQSRRPNTSFCFLDIRSPGLGDTAMYLCATSKEQVGDTIRYGYTFGSGTRLTVV.

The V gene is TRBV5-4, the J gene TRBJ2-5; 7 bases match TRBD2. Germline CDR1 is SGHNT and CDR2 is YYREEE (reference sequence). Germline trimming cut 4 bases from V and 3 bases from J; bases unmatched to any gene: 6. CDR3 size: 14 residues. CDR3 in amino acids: CASSPPLAEETQYF. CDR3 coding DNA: TGTGCCAGCAGCCCACCTCTAGCGGAAGAGACCCAGTACTTC.

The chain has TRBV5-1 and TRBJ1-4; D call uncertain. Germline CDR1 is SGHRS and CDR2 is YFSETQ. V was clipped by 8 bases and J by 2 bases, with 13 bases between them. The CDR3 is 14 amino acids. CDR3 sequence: CASRPDFTNEKLFF. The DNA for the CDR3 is TGCGCCAGTCGCCCAGATTTCACTAATGAAAAACTGTTTTTT.

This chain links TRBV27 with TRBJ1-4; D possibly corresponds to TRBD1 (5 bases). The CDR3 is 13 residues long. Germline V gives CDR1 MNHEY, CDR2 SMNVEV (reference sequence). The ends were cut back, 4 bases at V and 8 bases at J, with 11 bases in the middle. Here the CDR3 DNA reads TGTGCCAGCAGTTCTTTGCGGGGGGAAAAACTGTTTTTT. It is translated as CASSSLRGEKLFF.

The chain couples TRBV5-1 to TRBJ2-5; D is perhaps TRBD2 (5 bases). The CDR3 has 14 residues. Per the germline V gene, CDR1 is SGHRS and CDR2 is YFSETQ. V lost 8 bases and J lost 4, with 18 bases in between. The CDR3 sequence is CARPEGSYTETQYF. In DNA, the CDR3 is TGCGCCAGACCCGAGGGTTCCTATACAGAGACCCAGTACTTC.

The CDR3 sequence is CASSVFAEETQYF. The CDR3 region has the DNA TGTGCCAGCAGCGTCTTTGCGGAAGAGACCCAGTACTTC. The chain has TRBV7-8 and TRBJ2-5, with D uncertain. In germline, CDR1 is SGHVS, CDR2 FQNEAQ. V gave up 5 bases and J gave up 3 bases, with 10 bases separating them. The CDR3 spans 13 residues. Using reference TRBV7-8 and TRBJ2-5 for the parts outside the CDR3, the full variable domain is GAGVSQSPRYKVAKRGQDVALRCDPISGHVSLFWYQQALGQGPEFLTYFQNEAQLDKSGLPSDRFFAERPEGSVSTLKIQRTQQEDSAVYLCASSVFAEETQYFGPGTRLLVL.

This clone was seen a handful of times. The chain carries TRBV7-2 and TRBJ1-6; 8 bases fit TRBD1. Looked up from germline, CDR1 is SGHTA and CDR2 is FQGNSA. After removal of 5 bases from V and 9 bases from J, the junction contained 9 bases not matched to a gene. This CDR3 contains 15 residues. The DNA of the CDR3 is TGTGCCAGCAGCCCGCAGACAGGGGTGGGTTCACCCCTCCACTTT. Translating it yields CASSPQTGVGSPLHF. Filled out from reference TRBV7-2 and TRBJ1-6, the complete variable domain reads GAGVSQSPSNKVTEKGKDVELRCDPISGHTALYWYRQSLGQGLEFLIYFQGNSAPDKSGLPSDRFSAERTGGSVSTLTIQRTQQEDSAVYLCASSPQTGVGSPLHFGNGTRLTVT.

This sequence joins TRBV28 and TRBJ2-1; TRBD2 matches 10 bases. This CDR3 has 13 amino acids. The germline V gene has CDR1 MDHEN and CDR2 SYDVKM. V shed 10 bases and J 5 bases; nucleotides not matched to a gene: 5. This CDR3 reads CATSSGSHNEQFF. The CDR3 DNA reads TGTGCCACCTCTAGCGGGAGTCACAATGAGCAGTTCTTC.

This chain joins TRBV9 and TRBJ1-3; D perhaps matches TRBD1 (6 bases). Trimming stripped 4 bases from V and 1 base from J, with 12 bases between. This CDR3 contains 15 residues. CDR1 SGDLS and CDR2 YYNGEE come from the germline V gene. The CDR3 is CASSHLQGSGNTIYF. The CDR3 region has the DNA TGTGCCAGCAGCCATCTGCAGGGGTCTGGAAACACCATATATTTT.

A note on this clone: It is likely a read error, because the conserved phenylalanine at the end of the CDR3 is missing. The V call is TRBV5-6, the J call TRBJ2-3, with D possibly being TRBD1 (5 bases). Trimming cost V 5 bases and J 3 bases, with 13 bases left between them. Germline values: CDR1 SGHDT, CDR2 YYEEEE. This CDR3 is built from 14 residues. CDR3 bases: TGTGCCAGCAGAGGACACCCCATGACAGATACGCAGTATGTT. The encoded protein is CASRGHPMTDTQYV.

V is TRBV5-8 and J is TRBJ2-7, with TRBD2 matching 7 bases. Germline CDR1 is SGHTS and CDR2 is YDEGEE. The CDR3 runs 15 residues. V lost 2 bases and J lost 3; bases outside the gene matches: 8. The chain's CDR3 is CASSLRGSGGYEQYF. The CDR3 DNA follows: TGTGCCAGCAGCTTAAGGGGTTCGGGGGGCTACGAGCAGTACTTC.

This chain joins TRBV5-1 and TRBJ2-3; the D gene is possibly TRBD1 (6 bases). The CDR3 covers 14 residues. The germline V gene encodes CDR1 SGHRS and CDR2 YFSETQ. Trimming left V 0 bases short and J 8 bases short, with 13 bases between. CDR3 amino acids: CASSLDRVGGTQYF. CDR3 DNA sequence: TGCGCCAGCAGCTTGGACAGGGTTGGGGGTACGCAGTATTTT.

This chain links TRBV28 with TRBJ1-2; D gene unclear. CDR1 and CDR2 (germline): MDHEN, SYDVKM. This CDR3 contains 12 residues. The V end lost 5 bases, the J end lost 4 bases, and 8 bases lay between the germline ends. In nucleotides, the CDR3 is TGTGCCAGCAGTCCCGCGCTCTATGGCTACACCTTC. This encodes CASSPALYGYTF.

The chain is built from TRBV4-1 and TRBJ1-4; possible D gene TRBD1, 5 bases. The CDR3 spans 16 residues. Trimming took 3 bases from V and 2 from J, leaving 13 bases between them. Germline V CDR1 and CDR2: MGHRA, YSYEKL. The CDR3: CASSQAGLATNEKLFF. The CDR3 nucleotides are TGCGCCAGCAGCCAGGCAGGGTTGGCTACTAATGAAAAACTGTTTTTT.

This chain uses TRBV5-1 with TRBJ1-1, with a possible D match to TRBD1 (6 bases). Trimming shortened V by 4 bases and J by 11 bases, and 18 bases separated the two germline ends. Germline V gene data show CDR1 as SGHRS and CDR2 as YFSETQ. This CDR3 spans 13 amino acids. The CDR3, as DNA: TGCGCCAGCAGCCCCGAGGGCGCAGGGGCGGCTTTCTTT. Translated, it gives CASSPEGAGAAFF.

As DNA, the CDR3 is TGTGCCAGCAGTTTTCAGGGGGCCGATGAAAAACTGTTTTTT. This encodes CASSFQGADEKLFF. The chain links TRBV28 to TRBJ1-4, with 8 positions matching TRBD1. V shed 3 bases, J shed 6 bases, and the junction held 3 bases outside the gene matches. The CDR3 contains 14 residues. CDR1 and CDR2 from the germline V gene are MDHEN and SYDVKM.